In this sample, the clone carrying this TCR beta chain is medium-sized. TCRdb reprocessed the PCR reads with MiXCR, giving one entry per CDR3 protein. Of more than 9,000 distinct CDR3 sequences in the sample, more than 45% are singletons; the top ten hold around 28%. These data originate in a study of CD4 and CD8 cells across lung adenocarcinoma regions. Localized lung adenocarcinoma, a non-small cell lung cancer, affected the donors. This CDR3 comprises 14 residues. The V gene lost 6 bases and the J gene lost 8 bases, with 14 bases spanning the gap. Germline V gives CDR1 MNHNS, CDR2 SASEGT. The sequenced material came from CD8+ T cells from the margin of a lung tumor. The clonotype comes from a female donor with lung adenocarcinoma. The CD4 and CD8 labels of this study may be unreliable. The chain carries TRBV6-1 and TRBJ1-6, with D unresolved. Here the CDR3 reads CASSPELAYSPLHF. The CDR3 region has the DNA TGTGCCAGCAGCCCCGAGTTAGCTTATTCACCCCTCCACTTT.